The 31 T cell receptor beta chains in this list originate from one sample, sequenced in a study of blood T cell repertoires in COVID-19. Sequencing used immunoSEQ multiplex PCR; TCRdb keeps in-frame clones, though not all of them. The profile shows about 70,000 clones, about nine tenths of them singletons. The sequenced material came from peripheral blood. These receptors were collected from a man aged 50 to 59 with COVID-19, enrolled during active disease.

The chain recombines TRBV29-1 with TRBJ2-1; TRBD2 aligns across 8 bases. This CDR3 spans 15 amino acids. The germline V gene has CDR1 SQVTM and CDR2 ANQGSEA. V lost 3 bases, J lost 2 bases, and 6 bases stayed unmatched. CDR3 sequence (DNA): TGCAGCGTTGATGGGGCGGGAGGCCCCTACAATGAGCAGTTCTTC. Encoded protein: CSVDGAGGPYNEQFF.

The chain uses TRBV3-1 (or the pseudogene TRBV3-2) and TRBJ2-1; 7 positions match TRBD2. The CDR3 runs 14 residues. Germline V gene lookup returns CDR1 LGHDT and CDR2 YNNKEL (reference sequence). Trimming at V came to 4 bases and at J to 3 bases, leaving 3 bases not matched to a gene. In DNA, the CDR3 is TGTGCCAGCAGCCGGACTAGTCTCTACAATGAGCAGTTCTTC. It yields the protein CASSRTSLYNEQFF.

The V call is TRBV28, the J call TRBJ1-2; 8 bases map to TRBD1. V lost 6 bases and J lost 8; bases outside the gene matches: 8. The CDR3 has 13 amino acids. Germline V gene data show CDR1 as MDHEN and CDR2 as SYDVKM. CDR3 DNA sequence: TGTGCCAGCAGCTCCGGCCAGGGGGCAGGCTACACCTTC. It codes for CASSSGQGAGYTF.

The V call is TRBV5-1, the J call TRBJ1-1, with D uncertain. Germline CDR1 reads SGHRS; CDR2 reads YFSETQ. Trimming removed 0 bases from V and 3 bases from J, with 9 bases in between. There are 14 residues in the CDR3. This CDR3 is CASSLAGLDTEAFF. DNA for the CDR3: TGCGCCAGCAGCTTGGCTGGCTTGGACACTGAAGCTTTCTTT.

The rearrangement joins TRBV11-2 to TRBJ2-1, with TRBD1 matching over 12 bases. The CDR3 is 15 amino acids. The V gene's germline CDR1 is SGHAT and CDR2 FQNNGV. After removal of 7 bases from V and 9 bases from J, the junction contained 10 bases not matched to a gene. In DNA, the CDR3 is TGTGCCAGCACCCTAGGGACAGGGGGCTGGGGTGAGCAGTTCTTC. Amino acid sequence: CASTLGTGGWGEQFF. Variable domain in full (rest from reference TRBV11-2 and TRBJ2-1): EAGVAQSPRYKIIEKRQSVAFWCNPISGHATLYWYQQILGQGPKLLIQFQNNGVVDDSQLPKDRFSAERLKGVDSTLKIQPAKLEDSAVYLCASTLGTGGWGEQFFGPGTRLTVL.

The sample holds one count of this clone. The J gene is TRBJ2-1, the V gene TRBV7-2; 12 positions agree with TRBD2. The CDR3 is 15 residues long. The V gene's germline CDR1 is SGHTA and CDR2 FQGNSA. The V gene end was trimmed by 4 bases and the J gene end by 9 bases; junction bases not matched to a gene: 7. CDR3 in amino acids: CASSSSSGRAIEQFF. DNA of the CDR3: TGTGCCAGCAGCTCCTCTAGCGGGAGGGCCATTGAGCAGTTCTTC.

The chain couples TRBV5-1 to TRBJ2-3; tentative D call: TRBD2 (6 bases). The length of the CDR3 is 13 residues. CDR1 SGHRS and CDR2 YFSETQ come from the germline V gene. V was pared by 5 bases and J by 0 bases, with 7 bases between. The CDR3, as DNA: TGCGCCAGCAGTAGCGGTAGCACAGATACGCAGTATTTT. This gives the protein CASSSGSTDTQYF.

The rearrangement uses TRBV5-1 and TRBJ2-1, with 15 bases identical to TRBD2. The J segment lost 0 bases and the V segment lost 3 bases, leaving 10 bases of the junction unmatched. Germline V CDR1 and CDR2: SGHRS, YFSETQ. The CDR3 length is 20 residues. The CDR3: CASSSTWTSGRASSYNEQFF. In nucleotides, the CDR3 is TGCGCCAGCAGCTCGACATGGACTAGCGGGAGGGCGAGCTCCTACAATGAGCAGTTCTTC. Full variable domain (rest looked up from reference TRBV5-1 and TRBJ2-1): KAGVTQTPRYLIKTRGQQVTLSCSPISGHRSVSWYQQTPGQGLQFLFEYFSETQRNKGNFPGRFSGRQFSNSRSEMNVSTLELGDSALYLCASSSTWTSGRASSYNEQFFGPGTRLTVL.

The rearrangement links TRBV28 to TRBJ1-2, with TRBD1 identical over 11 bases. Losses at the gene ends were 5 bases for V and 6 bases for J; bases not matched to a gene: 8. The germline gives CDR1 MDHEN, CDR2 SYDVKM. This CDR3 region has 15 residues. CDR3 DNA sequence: TGTGCCAGCAGTCGATCGGACAGGGGGCGAGATGGCTACACCTTC. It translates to CASSRSDRGRDGYTF.

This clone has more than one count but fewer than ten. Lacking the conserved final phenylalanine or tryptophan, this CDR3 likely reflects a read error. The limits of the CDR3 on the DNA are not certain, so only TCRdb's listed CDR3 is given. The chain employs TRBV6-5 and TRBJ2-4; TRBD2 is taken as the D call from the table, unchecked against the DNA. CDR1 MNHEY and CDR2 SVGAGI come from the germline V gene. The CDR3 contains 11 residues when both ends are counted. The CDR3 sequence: CAGEAHTGNDV.

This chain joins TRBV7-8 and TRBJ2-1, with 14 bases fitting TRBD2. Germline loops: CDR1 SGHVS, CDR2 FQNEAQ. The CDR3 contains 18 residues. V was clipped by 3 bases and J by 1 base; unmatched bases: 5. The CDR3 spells CASSFRTSGRLSYNEQFF. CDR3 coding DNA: TGTGCCAGCAGCTTTCGGACTAGCGGGAGGCTGTCCTACAATGAGCAGTTCTTC.

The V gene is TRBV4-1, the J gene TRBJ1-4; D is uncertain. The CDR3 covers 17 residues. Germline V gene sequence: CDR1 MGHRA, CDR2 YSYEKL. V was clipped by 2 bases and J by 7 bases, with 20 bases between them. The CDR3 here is CASSQRGWTITGEKLFF. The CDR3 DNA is TGCGCCAGCAGCCAAAGAGGGTGGACCATTACGGGTGAAAAACTGTTTTTT.

The CDR3 loop reads CASSPPGTGTTGELFF. In DNA, the CDR3 is TGTGCCAGCAGCCCCCCCGGGACAGGGACTACCGGGGAGCTGTTTTTT. The genes are TRBV9 and TRBJ2-2, with 9 bases aligning to TRBD1. Germline CDR1 is SGDLS and CDR2 is YYNGEE. V shed 4 bases, J shed 5 bases, and the junction held 9 bases outside the gene matches. CDR3 size: 16 residues.

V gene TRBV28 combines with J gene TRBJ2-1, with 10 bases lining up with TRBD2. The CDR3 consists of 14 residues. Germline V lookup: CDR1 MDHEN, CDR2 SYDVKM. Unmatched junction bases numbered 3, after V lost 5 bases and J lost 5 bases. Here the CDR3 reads CASSTLAGDNEQFF. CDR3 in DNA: TGTGCCAGCAGTACCCTAGCGGGAGACAATGAGCAGTTCTTC.

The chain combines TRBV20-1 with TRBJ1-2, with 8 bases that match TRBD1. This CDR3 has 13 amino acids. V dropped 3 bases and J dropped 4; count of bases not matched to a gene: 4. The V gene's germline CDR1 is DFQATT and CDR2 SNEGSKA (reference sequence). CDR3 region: CSASAGGFYGYTF. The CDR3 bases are TGCAGTGCTAGTGCAGGGGGCTTCTATGGCTACACCTTC.

The CDR3 loop is CSVEENRGPNEKLFF. The CDR3 coding sequence is TGCAGCGTTGAAGAGAACAGGGGGCCTAATGAAAAACTGTTTTTT. The chain recombines TRBV29-1 with TRBJ1-4, with 9 nucleotides matching TRBD1. Germline V gene lookup returns CDR1 SQVTM and CDR2 ANQGSEA. CDR3 length equals 15 residues. V lost 0 bases and J lost 3; bases outside the gene matches: 2.

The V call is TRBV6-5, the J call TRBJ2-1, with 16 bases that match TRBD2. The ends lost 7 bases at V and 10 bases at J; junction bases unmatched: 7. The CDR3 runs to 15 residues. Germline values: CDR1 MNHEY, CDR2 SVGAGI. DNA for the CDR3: TGTGCCAGCACTCCGGGACTAGCGGGAGGGTACGAGCAGTTCTTC. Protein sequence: CASTPGLAGGYEQFF.

The CDR3 is CASRTLGGRQYNEQFF. In DNA, the CDR3 is TGTGCCAGCAGAACATTGGGCGGGAGGCAGTACAATGAGCAGTTCTTC. J is TRBJ2-1 and V is TRBV11-2, with 8 bases fitting TRBD2. The CDR3 consists of 16 residues. V dropped 6 bases and J dropped 4; count of bases not matched to a gene: 11. The V gene's germline CDR1 is SGHAT and CDR2 FQNNGV.

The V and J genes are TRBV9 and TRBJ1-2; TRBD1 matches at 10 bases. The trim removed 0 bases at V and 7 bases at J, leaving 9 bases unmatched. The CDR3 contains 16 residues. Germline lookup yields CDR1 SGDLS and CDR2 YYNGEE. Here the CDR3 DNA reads TGTGCCAGCAGCGTAGGGGCAGGGACAGGGGAGGCTGGCTACACCTTC. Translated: CASSVGAGTGEAGYTF. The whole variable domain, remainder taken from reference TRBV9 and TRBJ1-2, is DSGVTQTPKHLITATGQRVTLRCSPRSGDLSVYWYQQSLDQGLQFLIQYYNGEERAKGNILERFSAQQFPDLHSELNLSSLELGDSALYFCASSVGAGTGEAGYTFGSGTRLTVV.

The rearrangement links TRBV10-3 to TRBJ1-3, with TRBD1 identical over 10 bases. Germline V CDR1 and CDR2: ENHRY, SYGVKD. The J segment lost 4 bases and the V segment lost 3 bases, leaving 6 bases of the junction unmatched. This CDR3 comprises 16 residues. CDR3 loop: CAISDTGTGAGNTIYF. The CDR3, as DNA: TGTGCCATCAGTGACACCGGGACAGGGGCCGGAAACACCATATATTTT.

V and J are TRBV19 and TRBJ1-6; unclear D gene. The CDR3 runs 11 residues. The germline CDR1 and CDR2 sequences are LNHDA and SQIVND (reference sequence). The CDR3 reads CSGFYNSPLHF. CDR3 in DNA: TGTTCGGGGTTCTATAATTCACCCCTCCACTTT.

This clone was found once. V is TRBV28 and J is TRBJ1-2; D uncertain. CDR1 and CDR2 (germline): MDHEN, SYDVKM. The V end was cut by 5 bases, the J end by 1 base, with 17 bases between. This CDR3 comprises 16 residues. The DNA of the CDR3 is TGTGCCAGCAGTCCCACTACCCTCAGCGTTAACTATGGCTACACCTTC. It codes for CASSPTTLSVNYGYTF.

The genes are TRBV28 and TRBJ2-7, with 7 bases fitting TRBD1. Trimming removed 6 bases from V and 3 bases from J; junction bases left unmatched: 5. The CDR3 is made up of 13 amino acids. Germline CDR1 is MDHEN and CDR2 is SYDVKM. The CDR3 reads CASSTGQHYEQYF. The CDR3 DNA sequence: TGTGCCAGCAGCACGGGACAGCACTACGAGCAGTACTTC. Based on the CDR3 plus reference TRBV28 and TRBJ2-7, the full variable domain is DVKVTQSSRYLVKRTGEKVFLECVQDMDHENMFWYRQDPGLGLRLIYFSYDVKMKEKGDIPEGYSVSREKKERFSLILESASTNQTSMYLCASSTGQHYEQYFGPGTRLTVT.

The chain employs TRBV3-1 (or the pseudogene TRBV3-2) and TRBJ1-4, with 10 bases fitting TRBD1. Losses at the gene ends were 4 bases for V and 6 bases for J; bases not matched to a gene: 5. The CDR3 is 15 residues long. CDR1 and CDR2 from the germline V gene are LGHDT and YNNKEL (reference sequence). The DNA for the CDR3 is TGTGCCAGCAGCCCCTGGACAGGGGGAGATGAAAAACTGTTTTTT. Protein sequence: CASSPWTGGDEKLFF.

The CDR3 bases are TGTGCCACCAGTGGACGGCAGGGTCCCATCAACAGCTATGGCTACACCTTC. It codes for CATSGRQGPINSYGYTF. This sequence joins TRBV24-1 and TRBJ1-2; D may be TRBD1 (5 bases). The CDR3 runs to 17 residues. CDR1 and CDR2 (germline): KGHDR, SFDVKD. The V end lost 5 bases, the J end lost 4 bases, and 22 bases lay between the germline ends.

The CDR3: CASSEGIGNTIYF. CDR3 coding DNA: TGTGCCAGCAGTGAAGGTATTGGAAACACCATATATTTT. The chain carries TRBV2 and TRBJ1-3; the D is unclear. Germline CDR1 and CDR2: SNHLY and FYNNEI. Trimming took 1 base from V and 3 from J, leaving 4 bases between them. This CDR3 has 13 residues.

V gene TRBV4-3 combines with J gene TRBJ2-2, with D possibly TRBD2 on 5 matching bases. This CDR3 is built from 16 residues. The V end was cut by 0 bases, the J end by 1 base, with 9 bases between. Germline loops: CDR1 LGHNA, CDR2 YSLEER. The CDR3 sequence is CASSQDHGGNTGELFF. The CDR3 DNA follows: TGCGCCAGCAGCCAAGATCATGGAGGGAACACCGGGGAGCTGTTTTTT.

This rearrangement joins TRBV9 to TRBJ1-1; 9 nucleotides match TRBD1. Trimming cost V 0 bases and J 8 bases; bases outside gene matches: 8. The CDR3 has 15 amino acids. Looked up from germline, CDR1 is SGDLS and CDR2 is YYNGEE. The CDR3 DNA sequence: TGTGCCAGCAGCGTAGAAGGGACAGGGATGGGGGAAGCTTTCTTT. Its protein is CASSVEGTGMGEAFF.

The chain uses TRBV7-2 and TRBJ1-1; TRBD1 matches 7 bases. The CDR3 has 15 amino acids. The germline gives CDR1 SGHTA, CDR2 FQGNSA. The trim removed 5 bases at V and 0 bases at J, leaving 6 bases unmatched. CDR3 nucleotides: TGTGCCAGCAGCCCCGGGACAGCGTTGAACACTGAAGCTTTCTTT. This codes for CASSPGTALNTEAFF.

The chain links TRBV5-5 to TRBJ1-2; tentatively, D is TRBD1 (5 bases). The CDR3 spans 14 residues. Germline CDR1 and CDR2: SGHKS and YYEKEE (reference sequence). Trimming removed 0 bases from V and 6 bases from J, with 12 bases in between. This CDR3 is CASSLGSGTHGYTF. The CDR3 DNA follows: TGTGCCAGCAGCTTGGGGTCAGGGACTCATGGCTACACCTTC.

Written as DNA, the CDR3 is TGTGCCAGCAGGGGACAGGGCTCTTACGAGCAGTACTTC. It encodes CASRGQGSYEQYF. The rearrangement links TRBV28 to TRBJ2-7, with 9 bases that match TRBD1. This CDR3 is 13 amino acids long. Germline V gene lookup returns CDR1 MDHEN and CDR2 SYDVKM. Trimming removed 6 bases from V and 4 bases from J; junction bases left unmatched: 4.